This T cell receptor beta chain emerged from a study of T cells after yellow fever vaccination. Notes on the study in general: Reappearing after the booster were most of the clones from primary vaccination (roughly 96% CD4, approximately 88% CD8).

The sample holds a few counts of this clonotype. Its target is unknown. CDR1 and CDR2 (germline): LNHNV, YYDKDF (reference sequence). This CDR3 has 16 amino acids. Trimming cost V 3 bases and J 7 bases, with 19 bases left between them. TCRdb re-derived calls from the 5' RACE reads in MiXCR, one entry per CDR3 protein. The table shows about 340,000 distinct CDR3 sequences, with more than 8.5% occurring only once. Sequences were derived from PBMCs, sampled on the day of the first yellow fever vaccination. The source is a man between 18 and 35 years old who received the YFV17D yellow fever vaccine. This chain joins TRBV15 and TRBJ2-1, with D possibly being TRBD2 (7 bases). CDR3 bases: TGTGCCACCAGCAGGGGGTTGAGGGGGGGCCTAAATGAGCAGTTCTTC. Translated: CATSRGLRGGLNEQFF.